The T cell receptor beta chain under discussion was sequenced for a study of CD8 T cells in ankylosing spondylitis. Study-level findings and limits: According to the report, clones linked to the disease were significantly enriched in matched synovial fluid samples taken from ankylosing spondylitis patients. A TCR beta motif of several highly homologous variants seemed to mark ankylosing spondylitis blood.

Per germline, CDR1 DFQATT and CDR2 SNEGSKA (reference sequence). The CDR3 sequence is 14 residues long. After removal of 0 bases from V and 2 bases from J, the junction contained 2 bases not matched to a gene. This clonotype was observed at least ten times. Antigen: not known. TCRdb re-called the 5' RACE reads through MiXCR, storing one row per CDR3 protein. The table lists roughly 260,000 distinct CDR3 sequences, around 20% of them singletons. The receptor's source is a male donor with ankylosing spondylitis or in good health (not recorded which). Sequences were obtained from blood, either unsorted or a sorted T cell fraction (not recorded which). This sequence joins TRBV20-1 and TRBJ2-3; 7 bases are shared with TRBD2. This CDR3 reads CSARDRGVTDTQYF. In DNA, the CDR3 is TGCAGTGCTAGAGATCGGGGGGTCACAGATACGCAGTATTTT.